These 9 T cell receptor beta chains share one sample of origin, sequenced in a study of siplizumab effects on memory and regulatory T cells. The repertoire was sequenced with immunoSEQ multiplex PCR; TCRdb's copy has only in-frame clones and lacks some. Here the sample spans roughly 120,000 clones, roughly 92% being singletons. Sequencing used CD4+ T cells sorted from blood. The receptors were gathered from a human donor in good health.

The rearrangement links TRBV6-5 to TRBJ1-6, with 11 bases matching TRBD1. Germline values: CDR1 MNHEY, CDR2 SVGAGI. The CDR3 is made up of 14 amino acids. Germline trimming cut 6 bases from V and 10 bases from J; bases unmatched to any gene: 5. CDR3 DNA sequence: TGTGCCAGCAGGGACAGGGGGCAAGGATCACCCCTCCACTTT. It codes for CASRDRGQGSPLHF.

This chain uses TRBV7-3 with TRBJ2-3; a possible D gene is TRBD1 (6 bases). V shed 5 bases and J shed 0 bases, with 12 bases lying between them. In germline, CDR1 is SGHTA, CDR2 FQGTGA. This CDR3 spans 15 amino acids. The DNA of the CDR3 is TGTGCCAGCAGCCCCGACAGGACGAGCACAGATACGCAGTATTTT. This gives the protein CASSPDRTSTDTQYF.

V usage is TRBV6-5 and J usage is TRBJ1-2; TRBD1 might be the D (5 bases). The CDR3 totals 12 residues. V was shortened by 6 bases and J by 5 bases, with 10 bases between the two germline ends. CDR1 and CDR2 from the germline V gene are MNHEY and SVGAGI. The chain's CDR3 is CASSRDGYGYTF. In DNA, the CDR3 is TGTGCCAGCAGCCGGGACGGTTATGGCTACACCTTC.

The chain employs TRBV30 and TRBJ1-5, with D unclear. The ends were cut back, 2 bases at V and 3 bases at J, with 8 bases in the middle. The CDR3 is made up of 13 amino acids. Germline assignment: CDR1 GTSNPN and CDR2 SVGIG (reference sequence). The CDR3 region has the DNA TGTGCCTGGAGTCCCTCTATCAATCAGCCCCAGCATTTT. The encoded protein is CAWSPSINQPQHF.

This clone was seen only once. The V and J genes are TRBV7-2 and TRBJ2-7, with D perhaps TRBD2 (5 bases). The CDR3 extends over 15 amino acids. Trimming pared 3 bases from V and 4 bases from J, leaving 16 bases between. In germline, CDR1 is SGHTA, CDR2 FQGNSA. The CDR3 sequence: CASSFMATGRYEQYF. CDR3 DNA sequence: TGTGCCAGCAGCTTTATGGCCACGGGAAGGTACGAGCAGTACTTC.

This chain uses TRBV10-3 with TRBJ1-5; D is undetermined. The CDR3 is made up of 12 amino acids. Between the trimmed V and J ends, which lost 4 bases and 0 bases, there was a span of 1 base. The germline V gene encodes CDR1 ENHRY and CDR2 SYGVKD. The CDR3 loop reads CAISASNQPQHF. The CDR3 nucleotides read TGTGCCATCAGTGCTAGCAATCAGCCCCAGCATTTT.

The CDR3 spells CAGKGLAGTDTQYF. In nucleotides, the CDR3 is TGTGCCGGCAAGGGACTAGCGGGCACAGATACGCAGTATTTT. V and J are TRBV2 and TRBJ2-3, with 11 bases that match TRBD2. J lost 1 base, V lost 11 bases, and 5 bases had no gene match. Germline V gene data show CDR1 as SNHLY and CDR2 as FYNNEI. This CDR3 spans 14 amino acids. Drawing the rest from reference TRBV2 and TRBJ2-3, the complete variable domain is EPEVTQTPSHQVTQMGQEVILRCVPISNHLYFYWYRQILGQKVEFLVSFYNNEISEKSEIFDDQFSVERPDGSNFTLKIRSTKLEDSAMYFCAGKGLAGTDTQYFGPGTRLTVL.

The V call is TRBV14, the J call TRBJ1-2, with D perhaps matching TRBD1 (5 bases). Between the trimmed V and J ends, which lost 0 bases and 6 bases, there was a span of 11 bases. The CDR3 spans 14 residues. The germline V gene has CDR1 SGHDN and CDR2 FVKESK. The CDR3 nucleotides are TGTGCCAGCAGCCAAGAGGTGAGACAGCATGGCTACACCTTC. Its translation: CASSQEVRQHGYTF.

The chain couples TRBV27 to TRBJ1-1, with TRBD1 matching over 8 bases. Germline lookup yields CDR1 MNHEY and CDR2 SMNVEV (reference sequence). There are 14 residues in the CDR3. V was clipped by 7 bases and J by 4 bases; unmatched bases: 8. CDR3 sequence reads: CASIGVQGGTEAFF. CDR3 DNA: TGTGCCAGCATAGGCGTACAGGGGGGCACTGAAGCTTTCTTT.